These 10 T cell receptor beta chains came from one sample sequenced in a study of T cell responses to AZD1222 COVID-19 vaccine. Repertoires were generated with immunoSEQ multiplex PCR, while TCRdb's copy carries only in-frame clones and drops some. This table holds 100,000 to 150,000 clones, about nine tenths found once. Source: peripheral blood, taken on day 0 of AZD1222 vaccination. Receptors originate from an adult in good health.

This clone was recorded only once. The gene calls are TRBV14 and TRBJ1-2; TRBD1 agrees at 10 bases. The germline V gene has CDR1 SGHDN and CDR2 FVKESK. V dropped 2 bases and J dropped 7; count of bases not matched to a gene: 4. This CDR3 is built from 14 residues. Here the CDR3 reads CASSQLGDRGGYTF. DNA for the CDR3: TGTGCCAGCAGCCAACTCGGGGACAGGGGTGGCTACACCTTC.

The genes are TRBV4-3 and TRBJ2-7, with D perhaps TRBD2 (7 bases). Germline CDR1 reads LGHNA; CDR2 reads YSLEER. Trimming took off 0 bases at V and 3 bases at J, with 12 bases between the two ends. This CDR3 contains 15 residues. Here the CDR3 DNA reads TGCGCCAGCAGCCAAGAATGGCGGGGGCTCTACGAGCAGTACTTC. It specifies CASSQEWRGLYEQYF.

This clone was observed once. The chain has TRBV6-1 and TRBJ1-1; a possible D gene is TRBD1 (6 bases). Trimming pared 2 bases from V and 0 bases from J, leaving 10 bases between. Germline V CDR1 and CDR2: MNHNS, SASEGT. The CDR3 extends over 15 amino acids. In DNA, the CDR3 is TGTGCCAGCAGTGAAATGGACAGCTTGAACACTGAAGCTTTCTTT. The encoded protein is CASSEMDSLNTEAFF.

The CDR3 reads CASSPDPGTGELFF. CDR3 nucleotide sequence: TGTGCCAGCAGCCCCGACCCGGGGACCGGGGAGCTGTTTTTT. The chain is built from TRBV7-9 and TRBJ2-2; a possible D gene is TRBD2 (5 bases). CDR3 length: 14 amino acids. V was pared by 5 bases and J by 5 bases, with 12 bases between. From germline, CDR1 is SEHNR and CDR2 FQNEAQ (reference sequence).

In this sample, this clone turned up a few times. This chain links TRBV11-2 with TRBJ2-7, with 9 bases identical to TRBD1. The CDR3 spans 14 residues. V lost 6 bases and J lost 7; bases outside the gene matches: 10. From germline, CDR1 is SGHAT and CDR2 FQNNGV. In DNA form, the CDR3 reads TGTGCCAGCAGTCGGGACAGGGCTTTAGGGGAGCAGTACTTC. It translates to CASSRDRALGEQYF. Based on the CDR3 plus reference TRBV11-2 and TRBJ2-7, the full variable domain is EAGVAQSPRYKIIEKRQSVAFWCNPISGHATLYWYQQILGQGPKLLIQFQNNGVVDDSQLPKDRFSAERLKGVDSTLKIQPAKLEDSAVYLCASSRDRALGEQYFGPGTRLTVT.

This sequence joins TRBV5-1 and TRBJ2-5; the match to TRBD1 covers 7 bases. Germline V gene sequence: CDR1 SGHRS, CDR2 YFSETQ. V dropped 2 bases and J dropped 2; count of bases not matched to a gene: 3. The CDR3 extends over 14 amino acids. The CDR3 DNA follows: TGCGCCAGCAGCTTACGGGACAGTCAAGAGACCCAGTACTTC. Protein product: CASSLRDSQETQYF. The full variable domain, rest sourced from reference TRBV5-1 and TRBJ2-5, is KAGVTQTPRYLIKTRGQQVTLSCSPISGHRSVSWYQQTPGQGLQFLFEYFSETQRNKGNFPGRFSGRQFSNSRSEMNVSTLELGDSALYLCASSLRDSQETQYFGPGTRLLVL.

V and J are TRBV7-6 and TRBJ2-7; D is perhaps TRBD1 (6 bases). Between the trimmed V and J ends, which lost 6 bases and 4 bases, there was a span of 16 bases. Germline V gives CDR1 SGHVS, CDR2 FNYEAQ. There are 14 residues in the CDR3. CDR3 coding DNA: TGTGCCAGCAGTTCGTGGACAGCTAAGTACGAGCAGTACTTC. Translating it yields CASSSWTAKYEQYF. The full variable domain, in which reference TRBV7-6 and TRBJ2-7 provide the parts outside the CDR3, is GAGVSQSPRYKVTKRGQDVALRCDPISGHVSLYWYRQALGQGPEFLTYFNYEAQQDKSGLPNDRFSAERPEGSISTLTIQRTEQRDSAMYRCASSSWTAKYEQYFGPGTRLTVT.

This chain uses TRBV28 with TRBJ1-3; 10 nucleotides align to TRBD1. The germline gives CDR1 MDHEN, CDR2 SYDVKM. V lost 3 bases and J lost 1; bases outside the gene matches: 3. This CDR3 region has 16 residues. CDR3 sequence (DNA): TGTGCCAGCAGTTTCCAGGACAGGGGGTCTGGAAACACCATATATTTT. Amino acids: CASSFQDRGSGNTIYF.

This chain connects TRBV2 to TRBJ1-1; TRBD1 matches 8 bases. From germline, CDR1 is SNHLY and CDR2 FYNNEI. Trimming cost V 5 bases and J 2 bases; bases outside gene matches: 4. The CDR3 loop spans 14 amino acids. The CDR3 region has the DNA TGTGCCAGCAGTATTGGACAGGGTAACACTGAAGCTTTCTTT. As protein: CASSIGQGNTEAFF.

The chain has TRBV28 and TRBJ1-1, with TRBD1 as a possible D gene (5 bases). The length of the CDR3 is 15 residues. V was clipped by 7 bases and J by 4 bases, with 19 bases between them. Germline V gene lookup returns CDR1 MDHEN and CDR2 SYDVKM. This chain's CDR3 is CASTLGGRASTEAFF. The CDR3 DNA reads as TGTGCCAGCACCCTCGGAGGCAGGGCGAGCACTGAAGCTTTCTTT.